This TCR beta chain stems from a study of memory CD4+ T cells and cytomegalovirus serostatus. Notes on the study in general: The CMV-associated TCR signature appears largely within the CD4+ memory repertoire. About 40% of the roughly 150 known CMV-associated TCRbeta sequences appeared in CD4+ memory.

This CDR3 contains 12 residues. CDR1 and CDR2 from the germline V gene are MNHNY and SVGAGI (reference sequence). Deletions cut 5 bases from V and 6 bases from J, with 8 bases between. This clone was picked up a small number of times. The antigen is undetermined. Libraries were prepared by immunoSEQ multiplex PCR; TCRdb keeps only in-frame clonotypes and omits some of them. The sample includes over 35,000 clones, around 78% of them seen just once. Single viable CD3+CD4+CD8-CD45RO+ cells were sorted as the memory CD4+ T cells. This clonotype originated in an adult in good health and CMV-seronegative. Material for sequencing was memory CD4+ T cells from blood. This chain uses TRBV6-6 with TRBJ1-5; D unresolved. In DNA form, the CDR3 reads TGTGCCAGCAGTGTCCCGGGTCAGCCCCAGCATTTT. Its protein product is CASSVPGQPQHF.